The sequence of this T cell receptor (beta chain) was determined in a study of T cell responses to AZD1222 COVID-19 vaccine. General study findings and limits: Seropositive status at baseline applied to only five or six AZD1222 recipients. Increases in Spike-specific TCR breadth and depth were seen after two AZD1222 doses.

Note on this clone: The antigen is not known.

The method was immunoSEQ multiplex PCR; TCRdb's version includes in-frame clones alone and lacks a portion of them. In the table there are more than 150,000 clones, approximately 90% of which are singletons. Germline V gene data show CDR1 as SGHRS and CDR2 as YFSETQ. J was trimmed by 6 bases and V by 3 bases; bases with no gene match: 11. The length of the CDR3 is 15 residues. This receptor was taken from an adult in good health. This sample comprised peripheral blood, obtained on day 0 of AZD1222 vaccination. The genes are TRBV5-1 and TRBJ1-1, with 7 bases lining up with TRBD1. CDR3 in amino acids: CASSSQTGWISEAFF. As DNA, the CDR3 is TGCGCCAGCAGCTCACAGACAGGGTGGATATCTGAAGCTTTCTTT.